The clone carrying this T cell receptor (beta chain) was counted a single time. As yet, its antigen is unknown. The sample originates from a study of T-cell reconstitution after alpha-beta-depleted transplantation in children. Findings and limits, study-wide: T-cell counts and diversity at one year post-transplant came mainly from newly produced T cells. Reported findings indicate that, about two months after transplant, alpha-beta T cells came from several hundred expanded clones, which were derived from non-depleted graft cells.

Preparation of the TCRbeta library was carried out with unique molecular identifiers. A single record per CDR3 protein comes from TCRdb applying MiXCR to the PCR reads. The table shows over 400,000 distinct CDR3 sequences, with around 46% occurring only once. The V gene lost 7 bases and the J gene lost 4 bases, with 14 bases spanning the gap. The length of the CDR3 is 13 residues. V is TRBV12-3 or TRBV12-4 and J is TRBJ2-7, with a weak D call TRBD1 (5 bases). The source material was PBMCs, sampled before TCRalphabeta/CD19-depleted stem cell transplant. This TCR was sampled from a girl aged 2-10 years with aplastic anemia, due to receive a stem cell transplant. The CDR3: CASTRGRGYEQYF. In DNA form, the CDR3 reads TGTGCCAGCACCCGTGGTAGGGGTTACGAGCAGTACTTC.